This T cell receptor beta chain was found in a study of T cell responses to AZD1222 COVID-19 vaccine. With respect to this clone: As yet, its antigen is unknown.

Germline CDR1 and CDR2: SGHTA and FQGNSA. V lost 5 bases to trimming and J lost 0 bases, with 10 bases between them. The CDR3 runs to 15 residues. Study-wide results and caveats: Two AZD1222 administrations were followed by greater Spike-specific TCR breadth and depth. Donor demographics were predominantly white British with a female majority; clonal diversity may be underestimated. Dominant at 160-218 and 743-854, vaccine-associated CD4 TCRs also spanned spike. Reportedly, nearly half the spike-specific TCRs target unmutated variant regions.

This table comes from immunoSEQ multiplex PCR, and its TCRdb copy is limited to in-frame clones, with some not included. The table lists 110,000 or so clones, 82% of them singletons, with around 5% in the top ten. This sequence joins TRBV7-2 and TRBJ1-4, with D tentatively TRBD1 (5 bases). The clonotype was recovered from an adult in good health. Sequencing used peripheral blood, obtained on day 0 of AZD1222 vaccination. In DNA form, the CDR3 reads TGTGCCAGCAGCGCCGGGGGGACAACTAATGAAAAACTGTTTTTT. Amino acid sequence: CASSAGGTTNEKLFF.